What follows describes a single T cell receptor (beta chain). The antigen remains undetermined. This entry is derived from a study of cytomegalovirus exposure and HLA in healthy donors. Study-wide findings and caveats: In a later analysis, productive TCRs from donors in an Asian-associated ancestry cluster reportedly carried fewer N-insertions than the cohort mean.

Between the trimmed V and J ends, which lost 2 bases and 7 bases, there was a span of 12 bases. The germline gives CDR1 SGHNT, CDR2 YYREEE (reference sequence). The CDR3 length is 13 residues. PCR primers comprised 60 Vbeta and 13 Jbeta primers. TCRdb's table, derived via immunoSEQ multiplex PCR, lists solely in-frame clones and lacks some. The sample carries some 130,000 clones, 85% to 90% recorded once. This receptor was identified in a woman in her twenties or thirties in good health and CMV-seronegative. The chain carries TRBV5-4 and TRBJ1-2; D is unresolved. Sequencing was carried out using PBMCs. The CDR3 here is CASSFFEGGGYTF. The CDR3 DNA reads as TGTGCCAGCAGCTTCTTCGAGGGCGGTGGCTACACCTTC.